This record covers a single T cell receptor beta chain. The antigen is not known. TCRdb's copy holds only in-frame clones and misses some; the assay was immunoSEQ multiplex PCR. This sample carries approximately 1,500,000 clones, nearly 99% of them seen once, and the ten largest clones take around 0.47%. The sample is drawn from a study of shared clonotypes between healthy human individuals. V was trimmed by 1 base and J by 0 bases, leaving 14 bases between them. Germline V gene lookup returns CDR1 SGHRS and CDR2 YFSETQ. The CDR3 has 18 residues. Study-wide points: Relative to memory subsets, naive subsets generally showed larger estimated richness.

Input material: naive CD4+ T cells sorted from blood. The subset here: CD45RA+ positively selected. This receptor was identified in a man aged 25 to 40 in good health. This chain uses TRBV5-1 with TRBJ2-6, with a tentative D call TRBD1 (5 bases). The CDR3 coding sequence is TGCGCCAGCAGCTTGACAGGCCAAACGCTCTCTGGGGCCAACGTCCTGACTTTC. As protein: CASSLTGQTLSGANVLTF.